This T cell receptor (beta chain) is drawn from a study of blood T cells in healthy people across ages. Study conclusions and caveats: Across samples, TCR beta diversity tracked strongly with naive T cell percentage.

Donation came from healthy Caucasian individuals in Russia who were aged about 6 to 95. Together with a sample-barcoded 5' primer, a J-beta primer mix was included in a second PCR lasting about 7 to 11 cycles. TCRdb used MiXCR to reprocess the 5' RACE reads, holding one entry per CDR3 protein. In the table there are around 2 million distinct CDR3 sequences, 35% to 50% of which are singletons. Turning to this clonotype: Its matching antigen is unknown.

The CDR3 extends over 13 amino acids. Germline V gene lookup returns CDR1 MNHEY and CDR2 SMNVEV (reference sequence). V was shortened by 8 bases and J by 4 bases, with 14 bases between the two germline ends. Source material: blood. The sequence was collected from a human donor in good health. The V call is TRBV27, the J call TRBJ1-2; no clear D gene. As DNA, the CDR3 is TGTGCCAGCGCCCCAGGTCGGGTCTATGGCTACACCTTC. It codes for CASAPGRVYGYTF.